What follows describes a single TCR beta chain. The target antigen is unknown. The data were taken from a study of CD8+ T cells in alopecia areata. At the level of the study: The tofacitinib course ran for 6 to 18 months and was followed by 6 months off drug. Whole-study results and caveats: Higher clonality and more expanded CD8+ clones appeared in lesional than normal scalp. The study also sequences resident alphabeta T cells of normal skin in scalp samples.

The CDR3 is 13 amino acids. The V end was cut by 3 bases, the J end by 12 bases, with 21 bases between. The germline V gene encodes CDR1 GTSNPN and CDR2 SVGIG (reference sequence). Extracted from the samples, RNA was reverse transcribed into cDNA to serve as the sequencing template. The assay was immunoSEQ multiplex PCR, and TCRdb's table has in-frame clones only and misses some. The sample consists of around 200,000 clones, 63% of them appearing once. Alopecia areata patients gave lesional scalp punch biopsies and peripheral blood samples. The sample was CD4+ T cells sorted from blood, taken at week 0. The sequence was obtained from a human donor with alopecia areata. The rearrangement joins TRBV30 to TRBJ2-7; TRBD1 is a possible D gene (6 bases). The CDR3 DNA follows: TGTGCCTGGAGAGTGCGTAGGGGGACACGGCCGTACTTC. Its protein product is CAWRVRRGTRPYF.